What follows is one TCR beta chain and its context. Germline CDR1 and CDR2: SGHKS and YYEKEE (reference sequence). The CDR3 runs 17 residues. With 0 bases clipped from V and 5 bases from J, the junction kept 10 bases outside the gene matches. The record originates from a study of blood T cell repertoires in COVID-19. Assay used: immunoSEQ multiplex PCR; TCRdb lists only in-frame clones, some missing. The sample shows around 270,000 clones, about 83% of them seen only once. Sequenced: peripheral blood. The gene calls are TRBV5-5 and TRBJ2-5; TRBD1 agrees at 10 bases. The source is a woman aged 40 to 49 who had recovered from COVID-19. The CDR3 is CASSLDIWTGGRETQYF. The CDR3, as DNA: TGTGCCAGCAGCTTGGACATTTGGACAGGGGGACGGGAGACCCAGTACTTC.